The sequence of this T cell receptor beta chain was determined in a study of OX40 agonist ivuxolimab in advanced cancers. Samples of blood were obtained at baseline, on cycle 4 day 1, and on cycle 7 day 1. Sequencing used immunoSEQ multiplex PCR; TCRdb keeps in-frame clones, though not all of them. Here the sample spans more than 80,000 clones, roughly 90% being singletons. Germline lookup yields CDR1 MDHEN and CDR2 SYDVKM. The V segment lost 9 bases and the J segment 4 bases; nucleotides outside the gene matches: 9. The CDR3 covers 15 residues. The chain employs TRBV28 and TRBJ2-1; TRBD2 matches 10 bases. This sequence originates from an adult with an advanced solid tumor such as melanoma, head and neck, liver or kidney cancer. The starting material was CD4+ or CD8+ T cells sorted from blood, obtained in a trial of the OX40 agonist ivuxolimab. The CDR3 loop is CASKRLAGSYNEQFF. The CDR3 DNA is TGTGCCAGTAAGAGACTAGCGGGTTCGTACAATGAGCAGTTCTTC.